The source of this T cell receptor beta chain is a study of cytomegalovirus exposure and HLA in healthy donors (dated 2017 in TCRdb). In terms of the full investigation: According to an earlier analysis of 587 of the donors, some 180 million T cells yielded 100 million or so unique TCR beta sequences and about 280 Gb of sequence data. Alongside the repertoire data, information on donor age, sex, ethnicity and CMV serostatus was compiled. Across roughly 420 genotyped donors of the cohort, an average of about 240,000 unique TCR beta nucleotide sequences per donor were sequenced, and roughly 17% of those sequences were non-productive. An early release that covered 500 to 800 HLA-typed donors contained around 330 gigabases of sequencing data and tens of millions of unique TCR sequences. HLA typing covered class I and class II loci at four-digit resolution. In a later genetic analysis, genome-wide SNP genotypes for about three fifths of the roughly 670 donors were used, and that subset was treated as a discovery cohort. Of the roughly 400 genotyped donors, over 70% fell in the genetic ancestry cluster associated with self-reported Caucasian donors. A later analysis re-analyzed previously published TCR beta repertoires from roughly 630 donors and added high-resolution HLA genotyping to study TCR occurrence patterns. The number of typed donors differed by locus: roughly 620-640 for A, B, C, DRB1 and DQB1; some 500 for DQA1; 600 to 610 for DPA1; and 400 to 480 for DPB1. Every discovery cohort repertoire had been produced on one sequencing platform. In addition to the first cohort of hundreds of subjects, a separate validation cohort of about 120 different subjects was used. Several DR-DQ haplotypes were treated as single units for association and clustering because of strong linkage in the cohort. The T cell repertoires of roughly 660 subjects were profiled by immunosequencing and related to cytomegalovirus serostatus. Rather than using new phenotypic data, the later analysis identified candidate immune exposures from TCR beta sequences and from how often those sequences occurred across donors. An earlier analysis of 587 of the donors used high-throughput TCR beta sequencing to judge whether each TCR beta V gene segment behaved as functional or pseudogenic. To predict cytomegalovirus infection status, the study brought together high-throughput TCR immunosequencing, statistical association of individual TCRs with disease status, and machine learning. The study aimed to test whether signatures of past pathogen exposure could be identified by cataloging public T cell receptors. The paper's findings and limits, for the study overall: In the study, 164 TCR beta chains were listed as associated with cytomegalovirus. This cohort had only TCR beta chains sequenced, and the lack of alpha or paired-chain data limited which features could be detected. The earlier analysis of some 540 of the donors excluded over 15 rarely observed V segments, including chromosome 9 orphons, because counts were too low. Some IMGT-functional V segments, including TRBV6-2 and TRBV6-3, could not be distinguished by the 87-base-pair reads and were therefore excluded. When HLA alleles, especially DR and DQ, strongly co-occurred, attributing TCR associations to individual alleles was difficult. In a later genetic analysis, fewer N-insertions in productive TCRs were reported among donors in an Asian-associated ancestry cluster than the approximately 710-donor mean. The classifier was reported to diagnose cytomegalovirus status with high specificity and sensitivity in both the original and validation cohorts. CMV serostatus was the only immune exposure information available for the cohort. In an earlier analysis of about 550 of the donors, most TCR beta V segments were observed in productive rearrangements about 87% or about 30% of the time, broadly matching IMGT annotations. Most TCR sequences were seen in very few donors, while some public TCRs were found in many individuals. A later analysis found that TCR association rates varied across HLA loci, with DRB1 alleles showing the most associated TCRs and HLA-C alleles the fewest. Correlated functional status among segregating V segments might reflect linkage disequilibrium, but an unknown experimental factor could not be ruled out. Several of the top co-occurrence clusters appeared to be linked to parvovirus B19, influenza, CMV and Epstein-Barr virus, according to a later analysis. Sequencing depth was assumed to be roughly uniform across donors in the presence/absence analyses, though that assumption may not hold. A later analysis found that HLA-associated TCR beta chains were more clonally expanded and had lower generation probabilities than equally common non-associated chains. A later genetic analysis associated a missense DCLRE1C variant with V-gene and J-gene trimming of TCR beta chains, and an independent cohort replicated the association. According to the authors, the approach could potentially be generalized to other disease states and immunological phenotypes. Three of the identified cytomegalovirus-associated TCR beta chains were confirmed in vitro to be specific for cytomegalovirus antigens. A further reported finding was that TCR beta sequences accurately predicted the HLA-A and HLA-B alleles for most subjects in the first cohort. In a later analysis, around 17,000 TCR beta sequences were associated with specific HLA alleles at a false discovery rate of 0.05. A cluster of highly shared sequence variants was judged likely to be a technical artifact of the sequencing pipeline. Because some donors lacked HLA typing at each locus, the association tests relied only on the typed subset. Most CMV-associated TCR beta chains appeared to be HLA-restricted in a later analysis, and the HLA associations seemed to be driven largely by CMV exposure.

The CDR3 spans 15 residues, from the cysteine through the phenylalanine. CDR3 DNA only is kept here, 45 bases in frame from base 1. CDR1 and CDR2, looked up from the germline V gene, are SNHLY and FYNNEI. Germline trimming amounts to 6 bases on V and 6 bases on J, with 5 as the count of junction bases outside the gene matches. Worth noting for this clone: What this receptor recognizes is not known. There are no base qualities to consult, and no much larger clone falls within one base.

Libraries were prepared through the immunoSEQ multiplex PCR assay. For the multiplex PCR, a mixture combining 60 forward primers for TCR Vbeta segments and 13 reverse primers for TCR Jbeta segments was used. Amplification of the CDR3 region of rearranged TCR beta genes was performed with a multiplex PCR assay on genomic DNA. On the Illumina HiSeq System, the amplified TCR beta libraries were sequenced as 87-base-pair reads. The paper's data handling went like this. In a later analysis, tens of millions of unique TCR beta chains were counted across the approximately 640 repertoires, and approximately 11 million of these chains were shared by at least two donors. Raw reads were error-corrected and collapsed into unique sequences with a nearest-neighbor algorithm that merged closely related sequences to remove PCR and sequencing errors. To assign V, D and J gene segments, CDR3 sequences were aligned to IMGT reference sequences. For a sequence to be retained, a match of at least six nucleotides was required to both a V gene segment and a J gene segment. A rearrangement was called productive if the CDR3 had no stop codons and remained in frame with V and J, and every other rearrangement was called non-productive. Following IMGT convention, CDR3 was defined as the stretch from the second conserved V-encoded cysteine up to the conserved J-encoded phenylalanine. The earlier analysis of roughly 590 of the donors excluded sequences that lacked an unambiguous match to a single V gene segment. An earlier analysis of approximately 590 of the donors classified V segments as functional when productive rearrangements were above 56.7% and as segregating when the standard deviation between donors was above 5%. A statistical classification framework was developed to diagnose cytomegalovirus status using the catalog of TCR beta chain sequences. V and J gene assignment, in a later analysis, came from comparing TCR nucleotide sequences with IMGT/GENE-DB human TR gene sequences. Using the TCRdist pipeline, a later analysis assigned CDR3 sequences along with most-parsimonious VDJ recombination scenarios. In a later analysis, each TCR beta chain was defined by its CDR3 amino acid sequence together with its V-gene family, and reads without a unique V-gene family were excluded. As a way to deal with suspected cross-contamination and a sequencing artifact, a later analysis dropped nearly 600 nucleotide sequences that were highly shared and had low generation probability. For each public chain, a later analysis derived a clonal expansion index from normalized ranks of inferred template counts within each repertoire. Generation probabilities in a later analysis came from a VDJ recombination model fitted to out-of-frame rearrangements, and those results were checked against IGoR. A later analysis scored TCR-TCR, TCR-HLA and TCR-CMV co-occurrence with hypergeometric tests, applying a repertoire-size bias correction to TCR pairs. A later analysis estimated false discovery rates by permuting HLA or CMV assignments 20 times. In a later analysis, co-occurring TCRs were grouped using DBSCAN, and TCRdist sequence similarity was added for clustering within HLA-allele-positive subsets. Repertoires with fewer than 30,000 or more than 120,000 public chains, plus five repertoires with anomalous nucleotide sharing, were excluded from co-occurrence clustering. Here the immuneACCESS table is served through TCRdb, limited to in-frame sequences with V and J called. Missing clones are a known gap in these copies; in checked studies unresolved V genes cover under half, and the rest lacks a known reason. Clone size and the V and J calls come from that table; the DNA yielded D and trimming. Here the sample has 100,000 to 120,000 clones; 67% occur a single time. Together, the top ten hold roughly 8.3% of the sample.

In total, roughly 670 healthy bone marrow donors made up the cohort. At the time of sampling, every cohort member was nominally healthy, though immune exposures that went unrecorded were likely present. The donor tested CMV seropositive and was one of the 289 seropositive cohort members. A peripheral blood sample was collected from each donor, and TCR beta sequencing was performed on peripheral blood mononuclear cells. The Qiagen DNeasy Blood Extraction Kit was used to extract genomic DNA from the blood cell samples. The specimen sequenced was PBMCs. The clonotype originates from a man aged 18 to 29 in good health and CMV-seropositive. The chain is encoded by TRBV2 joined to TRBJ2-1, with 13 bases aligning to TRBD2. CDR3 reads: CASRTSGGAGNEQFF. At the DNA level, the sequence is TGTGCCAGCAGAACTAGCGGGGGGGCGGGCAATGAGCAGTTCTTC.